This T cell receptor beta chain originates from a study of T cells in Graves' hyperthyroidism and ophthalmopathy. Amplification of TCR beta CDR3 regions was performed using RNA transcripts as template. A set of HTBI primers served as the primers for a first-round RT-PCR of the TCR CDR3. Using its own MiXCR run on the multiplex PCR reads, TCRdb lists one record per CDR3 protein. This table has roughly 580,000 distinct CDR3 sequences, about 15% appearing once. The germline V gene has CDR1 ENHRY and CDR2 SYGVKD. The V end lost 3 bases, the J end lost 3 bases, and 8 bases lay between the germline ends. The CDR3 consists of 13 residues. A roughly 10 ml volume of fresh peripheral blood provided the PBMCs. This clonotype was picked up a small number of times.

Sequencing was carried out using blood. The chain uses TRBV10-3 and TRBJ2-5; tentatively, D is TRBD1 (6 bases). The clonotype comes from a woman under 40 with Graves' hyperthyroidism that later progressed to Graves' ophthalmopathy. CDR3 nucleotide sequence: TGTGCCATCAGTGAACAGGGAAAAGAGACCCAGTACTTC. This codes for CAISEQGKETQYF.